This T cell receptor beta chain was observed in a study of cytomegalovirus exposure and HLA in healthy donors (dated by TCRdb to the late 2010s). Regarding the complete study: According to a later analysis, the 120 or so validation repertoires were produced on the same platform as the roughly 700 repertoires of the first cohort. The study aimed to test whether signatures of past pathogen exposure could be identified by cataloging public T cell receptors. Besides the first cohort of 666 subjects, a separate validation cohort made up of over 95 different subjects was used. To predict cytomegalovirus infection status, the study brought together high-throughput TCR immunosequencing, statistical association of individual TCRs with disease status, and machine learning. Points the paper makes about the study in general: The classifier was reported to diagnose cytomegalovirus status with high specificity and sensitivity in both the original cohort and the validation cohort. The study listed 164 TCR beta chains as associated with cytomegalovirus. A few of the identified cytomegalovirus-associated TCR beta chains were confirmed in vitro to be specific for cytomegalovirus antigens. The authors suggested that the approach could potentially be generalized to other disease states and immunological phenotypes. In a later analysis, TCRs clustered in the first cohort were found to also tend to co-occur in the roughly 120 validation repertoires, with 85% to 95% of cluster scores above 0. The validation cohort had no HLA typing available for a later analysis, so co-occurrence within that cohort was assessed over all 110 or so repertoires. Most TCR sequences were observed very rarely across donors, whereas some public TCRs were present in many individuals.

Libraries came from the immunoSEQ multiplex PCR assay. Concerning the study's data processing: A statistical classification framework was developed to diagnose cytomegalovirus status using the catalog of TCR beta chain sequences. TCRdb mirrors the immuneACCESS table, restricted to in-frame sequences. Some clones are absent from its copies; in checked studies, under half trace to an unresolved V gene, and the reason for the others is unknown. That table gives V, J and clone size, and the DNA gave D and trimming. The sample yields some 70,000 clones; 70% to 90% were counted once. In total, the top ten clones hold 3% of the sample. The CDR3 starts with the cysteine, ends with the phenylalanine, and has 16 residues. The kept DNA is CDR3 alone, 48 bases in frame from the first base. CDR1 and CDR2 were assigned from the germline V gene (reference sequence) as PRHDT and FYEKMQ. Ends trimmed: V by 5 bases, J by 5 bases; bases unmatched to a gene: 7.

This clone appeared once. No antigen is known for it. Base qualities are not at hand, and no much larger clone is one base apart. The donors were included in the validation cohort of over a hundred subjects, a group kept apart from the roughly 690-subject first cohort. The V and J genes are TRBV13 and TRBJ2-7, with 15 bases matching TRBD2. The TCR was taken from a man aged 25-45 years in good health and CMV-seronegative. Sequencing was carried out using PBMCs. Here the CDR3 is given as CASSVGLAGGADEQYF. The sequenced DNA: TGTGCCAGCAGCGTGGGACTAGCGGGGGGCGCGGACGAGCAGTACTTC.